In this sample, the clone carrying this T cell receptor (beta chain) turned up a few times. TCRdb's table, derived via immunoSEQ multiplex PCR, lists solely in-frame clones and lacks some. The table has under 300,000 clones, almost 85% seen once. The data derive from a study of control samples from healthy donors and cancer patients. V lost 3 bases and J 0 bases, leaving 3 bases between the germline ends. Germline V gives CDR1 MNHNS, CDR2 SASEGT. The CDR3 has 14 amino acids. The sequence came from a woman aged 55 to 70 with lung cancer. The specimen sequenced was PBMCs. The V call is TRBV6-1, the J call TRBJ2-6; D unclear. The CDR3 region is CASSDGSGANVLTF. The CDR3 DNA sequence: TGTGCCAGCAGTGATGGCTCTGGGGCCAACGTCCTGACTTTC.